This T cell receptor beta chain is from a study of a mutant IDH1 vaccine in newly diagnosed glioma. General study findings and limits: Among all patients, vaccine-induced immune responses occurred in 80% to 95%.

TCRdb's copy holds only in-frame clones and misses some; the assay was immunoSEQ multiplex PCR. This table has approximately 57,000 clones, about 81% appearing once. Per germline, CDR1 GTSNPN and CDR2 SVGIG (reference sequence). V lost 4 bases to trimming and J lost 1 base, with 10 bases between them. This CDR3 is 13 amino acids long. This clone occurred a few times. The antigen is unknown. The time point here: week 23, last vaccination. A 20-mer mutant IDH1 peptide at 300 ug was injected subcutaneously with topical imiquimod. Material: PBMCs, obtained from a glioma patient whose treatment included an IDH1 peptide vaccine. The receptor was derived from a woman aged 40 to 50 with glioma. Some clones in this sample may be carry-over from other donors' samples. This rearrangement joins TRBV30 to TRBJ1-1; D remains ambiguous. The CDR3 reads CAWNPTANTEAFF. The DNA for the CDR3 is TGTGCCTGGAATCCGACGGCGAACACTGAAGCTTTCTTT.